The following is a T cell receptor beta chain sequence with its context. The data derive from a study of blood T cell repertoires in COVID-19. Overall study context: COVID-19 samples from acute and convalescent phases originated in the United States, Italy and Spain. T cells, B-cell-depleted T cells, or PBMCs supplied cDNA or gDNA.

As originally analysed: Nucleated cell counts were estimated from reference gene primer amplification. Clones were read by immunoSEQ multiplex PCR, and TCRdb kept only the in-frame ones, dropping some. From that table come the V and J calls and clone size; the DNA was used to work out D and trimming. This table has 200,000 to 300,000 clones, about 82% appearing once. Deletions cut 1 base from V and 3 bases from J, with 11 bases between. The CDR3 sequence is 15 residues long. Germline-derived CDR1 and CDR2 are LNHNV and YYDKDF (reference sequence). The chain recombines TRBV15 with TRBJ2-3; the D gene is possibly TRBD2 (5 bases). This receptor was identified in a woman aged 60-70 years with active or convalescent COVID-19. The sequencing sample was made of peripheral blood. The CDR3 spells CATSRVQLATDTQYF. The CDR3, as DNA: TGTGCCACCAGCAGAGTCCAGCTAGCTACAGATACGCAGTATTTT.